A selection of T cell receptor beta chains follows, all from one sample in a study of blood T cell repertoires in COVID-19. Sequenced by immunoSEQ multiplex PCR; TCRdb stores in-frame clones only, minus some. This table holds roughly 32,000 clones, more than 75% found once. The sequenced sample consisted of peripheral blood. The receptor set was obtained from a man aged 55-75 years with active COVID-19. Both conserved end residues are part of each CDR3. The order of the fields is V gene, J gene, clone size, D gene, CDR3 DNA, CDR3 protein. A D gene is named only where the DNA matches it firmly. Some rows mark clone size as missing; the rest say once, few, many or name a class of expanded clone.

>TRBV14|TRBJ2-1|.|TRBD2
TGTGCCAGCAGCCTCCTGGGACTAGCGGACAATGAGCAGTTCTTC
CASSLLGLADNEQFF
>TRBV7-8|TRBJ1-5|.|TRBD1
TGTGCCAGCAGCCTCATGGACAGGGGAAATCAGCCCCAGCATTTT
CASSLMDRGNQPQHF
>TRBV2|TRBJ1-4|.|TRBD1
TGTGCCAGCAGTAGGGACAGGGGGCGGACTAATGAAAAACTGTTTTTT
CASSRDRGRTNEKLFF
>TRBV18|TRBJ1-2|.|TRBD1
TGTGCCAGCTCGCCGGGACAGATTAACTATGGCTACACCTTC
CASSPGQINYGYTF
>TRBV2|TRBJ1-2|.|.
TGTGCCAGCAGTGATTCAGGGCCCCAGTATGGCTACACCTTC
CASSDSGPQYGYTF
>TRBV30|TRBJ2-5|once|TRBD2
TGTGCCTGGGGAGGGACTAGCGGAGCCTTAGCCCAGTACTTC
CAWGGTSGALAQYF
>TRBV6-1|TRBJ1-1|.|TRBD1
TGTGCCAGCAGGTGGGACAGGGGATGGTATGAAGCTTTCTTT
CASRWDRGWYEAFF
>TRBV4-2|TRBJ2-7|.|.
TGTGCCAGCAGCCAAGATCGGGTGGGCTACGAGCAGTACTTC
CASSQDRVGYEQYF
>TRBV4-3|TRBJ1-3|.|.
TGCGCCAGCAGCCAAGATTCCCGCTCTGGAAACACCATATATTTT
CASSQDSRSGNTIYF
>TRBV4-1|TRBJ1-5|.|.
TGCGCCAGCAGCCAAGCCCCAGGGGATGGCAATCAGCCCCAGCATTTT
CASSQAPGDGNQPQHF
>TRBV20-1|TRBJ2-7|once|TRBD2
TGCAGTGCTAGTCCGAGCGGGGGGGATGCCTACGAGCAGTACTTC
CSASPSGGDAYEQYF
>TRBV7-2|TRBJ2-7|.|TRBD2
TGTGCCAGCAGCTTTACCCTAGCGGGAACCTACGAGCAGTACTTC
CASSFTLAGTYEQYF
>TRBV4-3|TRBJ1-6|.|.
TGCGCCAGCAGCGTCGACGGGAGCTCCTATAATTCACCCCTCCACTTT
CASSVDGSSYNSPLHF
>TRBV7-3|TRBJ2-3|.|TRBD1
TGTGCCAGCAGCTCGACAGGGAACACAGATACGCAGTATTTT
CASSSTGNTDTQYF
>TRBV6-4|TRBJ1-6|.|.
TGTGCCAGCAGTGACAAGGGGATTGAAAATTCACCCCTCCACTTT
CASSDKGIENSPLHF
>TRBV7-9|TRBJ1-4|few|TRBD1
TGTGCCAGCAGGGATTCCCAGACAGGGGATAACGAAAAACTGTTTTTT
CASRDSQTGDNEKLFF
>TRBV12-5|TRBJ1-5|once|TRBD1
TGTGCTAGTGGCCCTACCGGGACAGGGGGCGCCGGGTATAGCAATCAGCCCCAGCATTTT
CASGPTGTGGAGYSNQPQHF
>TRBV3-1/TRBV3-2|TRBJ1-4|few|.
TGTGCCAGCAGCCCCAACGGAGCAACTAATGAAAAACTGTTTTTT
CASSPNGATNEKLFF
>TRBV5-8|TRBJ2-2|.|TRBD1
TGTGCCAGCAGCTCCGGACAGGGGATCGGGGAGCTGTTTTTT
CASSSGQGIGELFF
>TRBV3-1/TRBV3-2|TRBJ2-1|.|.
TGTGCCAGCAGCCAAGACAGGGACAATGAGCAGTTCTTC
CASSQDRDNEQFF
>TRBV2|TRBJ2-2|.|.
TGTGCCAGCAGTACTGGTTACACCGGGGAGCTGTTTTTT
CASSTGYTGELFF
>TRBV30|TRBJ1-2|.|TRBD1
TGTGCCTGGAAACCGGGGGGACAGGGACTTTATGGCTACACCTTC
CAWKPGGQGLYGYTF
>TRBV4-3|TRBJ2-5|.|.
TGCGCCAGCAGCCAAGATCAAGCGCCCTTGCAGACCCAGTACTTC
CASSQDQAPLQTQYF
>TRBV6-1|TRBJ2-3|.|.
TGTGCCAGCAGTGAGTTGGCGGGAAGCACAGATACGCAGTATTTT
CASSELAGSTDTQYF
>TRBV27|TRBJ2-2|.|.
TGTGCCACCGGACTCGGGACTCTAACCGGGGAGCTGTTTTTT
CATGLGTLTGELFF
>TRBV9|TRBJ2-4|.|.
TGTGCCAGCAGCGCAACACAGGGTTGGGGAGCCAAAAACATTCAGTACTTC
CASSATQGWGAKNIQYF
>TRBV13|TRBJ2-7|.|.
TGTGCCAGCAGCCCCTTAGGGGACACCTACGAGCAGTACTTC
CASSPLGDTYEQYF
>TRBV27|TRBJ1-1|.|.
TGTGCCAGCAGTTTATCCCGGGACACCTCCAATCTTGGGACCGCTGAAGCTTTCTTT
CASSLSRDTSNLGTAEAFF
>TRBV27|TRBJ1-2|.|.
TGTGCCAGCAGGCGGGGGGATGGCTACACCTTC
CASRRGDGYTF
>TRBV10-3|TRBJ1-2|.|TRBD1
TGTGCCATCAGTGAGTTACGGACAGGGGGCGCAGATGGCTACACCTTC
CAISELRTGGADGYTF
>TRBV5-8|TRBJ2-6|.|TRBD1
TGTGCCAGCAGCTTAACAGGGGACAGGGGTCCCGTCCTGACTTTC
CASSLTGDRGPVLTF
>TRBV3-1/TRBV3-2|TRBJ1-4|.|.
TGTGCCAGCAGCTCGTCAGGAATCACTAATGAAAAACTGTTTTTT
CASSSSGITNEKLFF
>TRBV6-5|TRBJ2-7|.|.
TGTGCCAGCAGTTACTCGACTGGCTCCTCCTACGAGCAGTACTTC
CASSYSTGSSYEQYF
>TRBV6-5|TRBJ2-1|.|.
TGTGCCAGCAGTTACTCTTCGGGTAGCAGATACAATGAGCAGTTCTTC
CASSYSSGSRYNEQFF
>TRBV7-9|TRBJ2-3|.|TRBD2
TGTGCCAGCAGCTTAGGATTGGGACTACGCACAGATACGCAGTATTTT
CASSLGLGLRTDTQYF
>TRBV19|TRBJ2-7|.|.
TGTGCCAGTAGTGTAACAGGGACGGCCCTCGAGCAGTACTTC
CASSVTGTALEQYF
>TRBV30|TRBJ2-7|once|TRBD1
TGTGCCTGGGCAGGGGGCACCTACGAGCAGTACTTC
CAWAGGTYEQYF
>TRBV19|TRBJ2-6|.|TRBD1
TGTGCCAGTAGTTCAACCGGGACAGGGTTAGGGGCCAACGTCCTGACTTTC
CASSSTGTGLGANVLTF
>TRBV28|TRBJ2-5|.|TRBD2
TGTGCCAGCAGCCCCGCGAAGGCGGGGGGAAAGACCCAGTACTTC
CASSPAKAGGKTQYF
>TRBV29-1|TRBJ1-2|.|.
TGCAGCGTGGAGGGGTTAGGGCAGACGCTTTCCTATGGCTACACCTTC
CSVEGLGQTLSYGYTF
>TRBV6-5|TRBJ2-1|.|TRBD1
TGTGCCAGCAGTACCCGGGACAGCCCCTACAATGAGCAGTTCTTC
CASSTRDSPYNEQFF
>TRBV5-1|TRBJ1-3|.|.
TGCGCCAGCAGCCTAGGACAGTTCGGCTCTGGAAACACCATATATTTT
CASSLGQFGSGNTIYF
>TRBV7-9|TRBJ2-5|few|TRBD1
TGTGCCAGCAGCCCTCCAGGGGGCGGTGAGACCCAGTACTTC
CASSPPGGGETQYF
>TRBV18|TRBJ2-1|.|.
TGTGCCAGCTCACCGCAGGGCCTCAATGAGCAGTTCTTC
CASSPQGLNEQFF
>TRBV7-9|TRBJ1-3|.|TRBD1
TGTGCCAGCAGCTTAACAGGGACAGCTGGAAACACCATATATTTT
CASSLTGTAGNTIYF
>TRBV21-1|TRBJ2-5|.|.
TGTGCCAGCACCATGGGGGCTAGCGGGGGGGAAGAGACCCAGTACTTC
CASTMGASGGEETQYF
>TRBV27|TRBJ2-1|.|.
TGTGCCAGCCGTACTTGGGACTCTTACAATGAGCAGTTCTTC
CASRTWDSYNEQFF
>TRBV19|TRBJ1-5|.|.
TGTGCCAGTAGTATTGGTACAGGGAGCCAGCCCCAGCATTTT
CASSIGTGSQPQHF
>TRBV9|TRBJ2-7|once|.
TGTGCCAGCAGCGTAGCCCCCAGGGGCGAGCAGTACTTC
CASSVAPRGEQYF
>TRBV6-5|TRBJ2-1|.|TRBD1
TGTGCCAGCAGTTCGGGACAGGCCAAGGGGTACAATGAGCAGTTCTTC
CASSSGQAKGYNEQFF
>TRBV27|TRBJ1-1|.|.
TGTGCCAGCAGTAAAAGGAGGGGGGGCCCCTCTGAAGCTTTCTTT
CASSKRRGGPSEAFF
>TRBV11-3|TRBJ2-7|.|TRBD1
TGTGCCAGCAGCTTAGATGGGGGGGACAGGGTTAGAGACTACGAGCAGTACTTC
CASSLDGGDRVRDYEQYF
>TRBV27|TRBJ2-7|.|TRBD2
TGTGCCAGCAGTTTATCGCCTAGCGGGACCTACGAGCAGTACTTC
CASSLSPSGTYEQYF
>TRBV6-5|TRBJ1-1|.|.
TGTGCCAGCATGGGAGTCCGGGACACTGAAGCTTTCTTT
CASMGVRDTEAFF
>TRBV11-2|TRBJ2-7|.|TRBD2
TGTGCCAGCAGCTTAGCCGGGACTAGCGGGTTTTCCTACGAGCAGTACTTC
CASSLAGTSGFSYEQYF
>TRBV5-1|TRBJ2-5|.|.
TGCGCCAGCAGCTTGGCAGGGGAACCTGGCTGGAATACCCAGTACTTC
CASSLAGEPGWNTQYF